This TCR beta chain emerged from a study of shared clonotypes between healthy human individuals. Whole-study context: A few men and a couple of women, aged 18 to 49, were donors.

Findings and caveats of the study: In having few donors, the study represented limited genetic and exposure-history diversity. How much donors shared clonotypes was expected to be affected by sequencing depth.

The CDR3 sequence is 17 residues long. V shed 4 bases, J shed 0 bases, and the junction held 8 bases outside the gene matches. Germline V lookup: CDR1 SGHTS, CDR2 YDEGEE. For this clone: Its antigen is as yet unknown.

Researchers sequenced unsorted PBMC DNA using ten immunoSEQ deep assay plates. The repertoire was sequenced with immunoSEQ multiplex PCR; TCRdb's copy has only in-frame clones and lacks some. The profile shows around 500,000 clones, 70% to 80% of them singletons. The receptor was isolated from a woman aged 35 to 49 in good health. Some clones in this sample may be carry-over from other donors' samples. Sequencing was performed on PBMCs. The chain combines TRBV5-8 with TRBJ2-7, with 12 bases identical to TRBD2. The CDR3 DNA reads TGTGCCAGCAGCCCTGGGACTAGCGGGCGGAGCTCCTACGAGCAGTACTTC. As protein: CASSPGTSGRSSYEQYF.